Listed below are T cell receptor beta chains from one sample, sequenced in a study of shared clonotypes between healthy human individuals. The table came from immunoSEQ multiplex PCR; TCRdb's copy has only in-frame clones and leaves some out. The sample shows approximately 1.5 million clones, about 98.5% of them seen only once. The material sequenced was naive CD4+ T cells sorted from blood. These TCRs come from a young man in good health. Both conserved end residues are part of each CDR3. A D gene is named only where the DNA matches it firmly. Clone size, where shown, is once, few, many, or a class for clones that have expanded.

TRBJ2-7	.	.	TRBV6-1	TGTGCCAGCAGTGGGGGACAAACGACGGTCCACGAGCAGTACTTC	CASSGGQTTVHEQYF
TRBJ2-1	TRBD1	.	TRBV5-1	TGCGCCAGCAGCGCTAGGACAGGGGCTCTTAAGGAGCAGTTCTTC	CASSARTGALKEQFF
TRBJ2-1	.	.	TRBV9	TGTGCCAGCAGCGATACAGGGACCTACAATGAGCAGTTCTTC	CASSDTGTYNEQFF
TRBJ1-1	.	.	TRBV5-1	TGCGCCAGCAGCCACTCCCGTAGGACTACCCTCCCACGGAACACTGAAGCTTTCTTT	CASSHSRRTTLPRNTEAFF
TRBJ1-4	.	.	TRBV16	TGTGCCAGCAGCCAATTCCAAAACAGGGTGACTAATGAAAAACTGTTTTTT	CASSQFQNRVTNEKLFF
TRBJ1-5	.	.	TRBV5-4	TGTGCCAGCAGCCCGTCGTGGGGCGGGGGCAATCAGCCCCAGCATTTT	CASSPSWGGGNQPQHF
TRBJ2-5	.	.	TRBV25-1	TGTGCCAGCAGTGAATATACGGGTCAAGAGACCCAGTACTTC	CASSEYTGQETQYF
TRBJ2-2	.	.	TRBV27	TGTGCCAGCAGTCCGCTTGTGAACACCGGGGAGCTGTTTTTT	CASSPLVNTGELFF
TRBJ2-1	.	.	TRBV10-1	TGCGCCAGCAGCACAATCCGGAATGAGCAGTTCTTC	CASSTIRNEQFF
TRBJ2-2	.	.	TRBV14	TGTGCCAGCCAGAGACTAGAGGTCACCGGGGAGCTGTTTTTT	CASQRLEVTGELFF
TRBJ2-4	.	.	TRBV7-9	TGTGCCAGCAGCCGAAGGGTGGTAGAAGGGAACATTCAGTACTTC	CASSRRVVEGNIQYF
TRBJ2-7	.	.	TRBV5-6	TGTGCCAGCAGCTTGGTTGTGGGCCCAGGGCGAGGCGAGCAGTACTTC	CASSLVVGPGRGEQYF
TRBJ1-4	.	.	TRBV29-1	TGCAGCGTTCAAGGGGGAAGGGGCGAAAAACTGTTTTTT	CSVQGGRGEKLFF
TRBJ2-2	.	.	TRBV5-6	TGTGCCAGCAGCTTGGTGGCGGTGAGGAACACCGGGGAGCTGTTTTTT	CASSLVAVRNTGELFF
TRBJ2-3	TRBD2	.	TRBV14	TGTGCCAGCAGCTCCAAAGCGGGACTAAGCACAGATACGCAGTATTTT	CASSSKAGLSTDTQYF
TRBJ2-3	TRBD1	.	TRBV5-1	TGCGCCAGCAGCTGGGGACAGGGTAGGGATACGCAGTATTTT	CASSWGQGRDTQYF
TRBJ2-2	.	few	TRBV5-1	TGCGCCAGCAGCAGCCTGACAGGCACCGGGGAGCTGTTTTTT	CASSSLTGTGELFF
TRBJ2-1	.	.	TRBV6-1	TGTGCCAGCAGTCCCCGGGTTGAGCAGTTCTTC	CASSPRVEQFF
TRBJ2-5	.	.	TRBV27	TGTGCCAGCAGTTTAACCCTCCATGGGGAGACCCAGTACTTC	CASSLTLHGETQYF
TRBJ2-2	TRBD1	.	TRBV5-5	TGTGCCAGCAGCCCCAGGGGGCCGAACACCGGGGAGCTGTTTTTT	CASSPRGPNTGELFF
TRBJ2-1	TRBD2	.	TRBV2	TGTGCCAGCAGTCCTAGCGGGAGGGCCCTCAATGAGCAGTTCTTC	CASSPSGRALNEQFF
TRBJ2-5	.	.	TRBV18	TGTGCCAGCTCCCCCCTCGGCCCTCCTGGGGAGACCCAGTACTTC	CASSPLGPPGETQYF
TRBJ1-1	TRBD1	.	TRBV11-2	TGTGCCAGCAGCTTCCCCGGACAGGGTTTGAACACTGAAGCTTTCTTT	CASSFPGQGLNTEAFF
TRBJ2-2	TRBD2	.	TRBV11-2	TGTGCCAGCAGGCCCATAGCGGGATCGAACACCGGGGAGCTGTTTTTT	CASRPIAGSNTGELFF
TRBJ1-5	.	.	TRBV6-5	TGTGCCAGCAGTTACCAGTCTCAGCCCCAGCATTTT	CASSYQSQPQHF
TRBJ1-1	.	.	TRBV15	TGTGCCACCAGCAGTGGGATACCCAACCTATCGGACACTGAAGCTTTCTTT	CATSSGIPNLSDTEAFF
TRBJ2-7	TRBD2	.	TRBV6-1	TGTGCCAGCAGTGATGGTCCTGCGGGAGCAAACGAGCAGTACTTC	CASSDGPAGANEQYF
TRBJ1-1	.	.	TRBV18	TGTGCCAGCTCAAGGGACCGTAACCTTATGAACACTGAAGCTTTCTTT	CASSRDRNLMNTEAFF
TRBJ1-3	TRBD1	.	TRBV6-5	TGTGCCAGCAGGGGACAGGGATACTCTGGAAACACCATATATTTT	CASRGQGYSGNTIYF